These 20 T cell receptor beta chains were all obtained from the same sample, sequenced in a study of blood T cell repertoires in COVID-19. Libraries were prepared by immunoSEQ multiplex PCR; TCRdb keeps only in-frame clonotypes and omits some of them. The sample holds 180,000 or so clones, roughly 88% seen once. Sequencing was carried out using PBMCs or T cells enriched from blood (not recorded which). These receptors originate from a woman aged 55-75 years who had recovered from COVID-19.

The chain recombines TRBV10-3 with TRBJ1-2; D gene unclear. The V gene lost 2 bases and the J gene lost 0 bases, with 7 bases spanning the gap. The CDR3 sequence is 14 residues long. Germline CDR1 and CDR2: ENHRY and SYGVKD. The DNA for the CDR3 is TGTGCCATCAGTGAGCAGGTCTCTAACTATGGCTACACCTTC. It specifies CAISEQVSNYGYTF.

This clone was seen once. The chain uses TRBV13 and TRBJ1-2; tentative D call: TRBD1 (5 bases). Trimming took off 0 bases at V and 1 base at J, with 12 bases between the two ends. From germline, CDR1 is PRHDT and CDR2 FYEKMQ (reference sequence). The CDR3 length is 16 residues. The CDR3 bases are TGTGCCAGCAGCTTAGGAGGGGCAGGGCTTAACTATGGCTACACCTTC. Translated: CASSLGGAGLNYGYTF.

The genes are TRBV28 and TRBJ1-5; 8 bases are a match to TRBD1. The CDR3 loop spans 14 amino acids. Germline lookup yields CDR1 MDHEN and CDR2 SYDVKM. The trim removed 4 bases at V and 4 bases at J, leaving 3 bases unmatched. The CDR3 DNA is TGTGCCAGCAGTTCGACAGGGGCTAATCAGCCCCAGCATTTT. Amino acids: CASSSTGANQPQHF.

This chain connects TRBV18 to TRBJ2-7; D call uncertain. Germline CDR1 and CDR2: KGHSH and LQKENI. Trimming cost V 3 bases and J 5 bases, with 14 bases left between them. The CDR3 is 14 residues long. CDR3 protein: CASSPPSRVDEQYF. CDR3 DNA: TGTGCCAGCTCACCCCCCTCCCGAGTAGACGAGCAGTACTTC. Variable domain in full (rest from reference TRBV18 and TRBJ2-7): NAGVMQNPRHLVRRRGQEARLRCSPMKGHSHVYWYRQLPEEGLKFMVYLQKENIIDESGMPKERFSAEFPKEGPSILRIQQVVRGDSAAYFCASSPPSRVDEQYFGPGTRLTVT.

This clone is a singleton in its sample. The gene calls are TRBV9 and TRBJ2-5; D unclear. CDR3 size: 15 residues. From germline, CDR1 is SGDLS and CDR2 YYNGEE. The ends were cut back, 1 base at V and 2 bases at J, with 12 bases in the middle. CDR3 loop: CASSVLPVPQETQYF. The CDR3 DNA reads as TGTGCCAGCAGCGTACTTCCCGTCCCGCAAGAGACCCAGTACTTC. The entire variable domain, with the rest obtained from reference TRBV9 and TRBJ2-5, is as follows: DSGVTQTPKHLITATGQRVTLRCSPRSGDLSVYWYQQSLDQGLQFLIQYYNGEERAKGNILERFSAQQFPDLHSELNLSSLELGDSALYFCASSVLPVPQETQYFGPGTRLLVL.

The rearrangement uses TRBV6-1 and TRBJ2-2; TRBD1 agrees at 8 bases. J gave up 4 bases and V 4 bases, and 8 bases lay outside the gene matches. The CDR3 spans 16 residues. In germline, CDR1 is MNHNS, CDR2 SASEGT. The CDR3 DNA sequence: TGTGCCAGCAGTGTTTTACAGGGGGTGGGCACCGGGGAGCTGTTTTTT. This sequence encodes CASSVLQGVGTGELFF.

The chain recombines TRBV5-4 with TRBJ2-5; TRBD2 matches 13 bases. The CDR3 runs to 16 residues. The germline V gene has CDR1 SGHNT and CDR2 YYREEE (reference sequence). Trimming cost V 2 bases and J 5 bases; bases outside gene matches: 6. CDR3: CASSFTSGRASETQYF. Written as DNA, the CDR3 is TGTGCCAGCAGCTTCACTAGCGGGAGGGCCTCGGAGACCCAGTACTTC.

The rearrangement joins TRBV19 to TRBJ2-6, with 12 bases fitting TRBD1. Trimming at V came to 6 bases and at J to 0 bases, leaving 9 bases not matched to a gene. The CDR3 contains 19 residues. CDR1 is LNHDA, CDR2 SQIVND, per germline (reference sequence). CDR3 loop: CASSQRGQGADSGANVLTF. The CDR3 coding sequence is TGTGCCAGTAGCCAACGGGGACAGGGGGCCGACTCTGGGGCCAACGTCCTGACTTTC.

V and J are TRBV27 and TRBJ1-1; D possibly corresponds to TRBD1 (6 bases). This CDR3 region has 14 residues. The V gene lost 5 bases and the J gene lost 0 bases, with 10 bases spanning the gap. Germline assignment: CDR1 MNHEY and CDR2 SMNVEV (reference sequence). This CDR3 reads CASSVRGLNTEAFF. In nucleotides, the CDR3 is TGTGCCAGCAGTGTCAGGGGTCTGAACACTGAAGCTTTCTTT.

The CDR3 DNA reads TGTGCCAGCGCTCGGGGGGGTACCACCGGGGAGCTGTTTTTT. This codes for CASARGGTTGELFF. J is TRBJ2-2 and V is TRBV6-5; 8 nucleotides align to TRBD2. The CDR3 contains 14 residues. CDR1 and CDR2 from the germline V gene are MNHEY and SVGAGI. The trim removed 8 bases at V and 4 bases at J, leaving 6 bases unmatched.

This chain links TRBV2 with TRBJ1-5; unclear D gene. Trimming removed 7 bases at V and 3 bases at J, with 10 bases between. This CDR3 has 13 residues. The germline V gene encodes CDR1 SNHLY and CDR2 FYNNEI. The CDR3 DNA reads TGTGCCAGCAATGCGGATTTCAATCAGCCCCAGCATTTT. Its translation is CASNADFNQPQHF. The complete variable domain, with remaining parts taken from reference TRBV2 and TRBJ1-5, reads EPEVTQTPSHQVTQMGQEVILRCVPISNHLYFYWYRQILGQKVEFLVSFYNNEISEKSEIFDDQFSVERPDGSNFTLKIRSTKLEDSAMYFCASNADFNQPQHFGDGTRLSIL.

This rearrangement joins TRBV5-4 to TRBJ2-5, with 7 positions matching TRBD1. The CDR3 covers 13 residues. Germline V gene data show CDR1 as SGHNT and CDR2 as YYREEE (reference sequence). With V trimmed by 4 bases and J by 2 bases, 2 bases remained unmatched. The DNA for the CDR3 is TGTGCCAGCAGCCCGGGACAGCAAGAGACCCAGTACTTC. Protein sequence: CASSPGQQETQYF.

V usage is TRBV3-1 (or the pseudogene TRBV3-2) and J usage is TRBJ1-5; no clear D gene. The V and J ends lost 0 bases and 6 bases respectively, with 6 bases between them. This CDR3 is built from 13 residues. Germline V lookup: CDR1 LGHDT, CDR2 YNNKEL (reference sequence). The CDR3: CASSQDVGQPQHF. In DNA form, the CDR3 reads TGTGCCAGCAGCCAAGATGTCGGTCAGCCCCAGCATTTT.

The sample holds a few counts of this clone. The V call is TRBV9, the J call TRBJ1-2, with TRBD1 identical over 7 bases. CDR3 length: 14 amino acids. Germline V gene sequence: CDR1 SGDLS, CDR2 YYNGEE. The J segment lost 2 bases and the V segment lost 4 bases, leaving 5 bases of the junction unmatched. The CDR3 DNA reads as TGTGCCAGCAGCTCCCGGACAGGCAACTATGGCTACACCTTC. As protein: CASSSRTGNYGYTF.

V gene TRBV6-5 combines with J gene TRBJ1-3, with D perhaps TRBD1 (6 bases). Germline lookup yields CDR1 MNHEY and CDR2 SVGAGI. Trimming removed 6 bases from V and 2 bases from J, with 11 bases in between. The CDR3 spans 14 residues. CDR3 loop: CASSIQGAGNTIYF. CDR3 in DNA: TGTGCCAGCAGCATACAGGGTGCTGGAAACACCATATATTTT.

This chain uses TRBV29-1 with TRBJ2-5; possibly TRBD2 for D (6 bases). V lost 2 bases, J lost 6 bases, and 10 bases lay in between. The CDR3 runs to 12 residues. Germline lookup yields CDR1 SQVTM and CDR2 ANQGSEA. The DNA of the CDR3 is TGCAGCGTTGAAAAAGGAGGGAAGACCCAGTACTTC. Residues: CSVEKGGKTQYF.

The chain employs TRBV7-8 and TRBJ1-2; D possibly corresponds to TRBD1 (5 bases). The CDR3 is 14 amino acids. V was cut by 5 bases and J by 3 bases, with 13 bases left in between. CDR1 is SGHVS, CDR2 FQNEAQ, per germline. CDR3 protein: CASSLGGWDYGYTF. CDR3 nucleotides: TGTGCCAGCAGCCTGGGGGGGTGGGACTATGGCTACACCTTC.

The V gene is TRBV24-1, the J gene TRBJ2-1; 8 nucleotides line up with TRBD1. Germline assignment: CDR1 KGHDR and CDR2 SFDVKD. The CDR3 length is 15 residues. With 7 bases clipped from V and 6 bases from J, the junction kept 10 bases outside the gene matches. This CDR3 reads CATSDSGQGSNEQFF. The CDR3 DNA sequence: TGTGCCACCAGCGACTCCGGACAGGGTTCCAATGAGCAGTTCTTC.

V is TRBV5-4 and J is TRBJ1-2, with TRBD1 matching 9 bases. Germline CDR1 is SGHNT and CDR2 is YYREEE (reference sequence). J gave up 4 bases and V 1 base, and 2 bases lay outside the gene matches. This CDR3 region has 14 residues. CDR3 in amino acids: CASSLPGQGYGYTF. For the CDR3, the DNA is TGTGCCAGCAGCTTGCCGGGACAGGGCTATGGCTACACCTTC.

This clone was counted a few times. CDR3 in DNA: TGTGCCAGCAGTGATTCGGGATCTGGAAACACCATATATTTT. Translated: CASSDSGSGNTIYF. The J gene is TRBJ1-3, the V gene TRBV6-1; D uncertain. The length of the CDR3 is 14 residues. V was shortened by 3 bases and J by 1 base, with 7 bases between the two germline ends. CDR1 is MNHNS and CDR2 is SASEGT in the germline V gene.